This T cell receptor (beta chain) was found in a study of shared clonotypes between healthy human individuals. As defined, naive CD8 cells were CD45RO-negative and positively selected for CCR7, with terminally differentiated effector memory CD45RA+ cells excluded. CDR3 length: 17 residues. The germline V gene encodes CDR1 SGHDT and CDR2 YYEEEE. V was cut by 4 bases and J by 3 bases, with 21 bases left in between. This table comes from immunoSEQ multiplex PCR, and its TCRdb copy is limited to in-frame clones, with some not included. The sample contains about 1.9 million clones, around 93% of which appear only once.

The chain uses TRBV5-6 and TRBJ2-3; D is undetermined. This TCR was recovered from a man aged 18-30 years in good health. Some clones in this sample may be carry-over from other donors' samples. Sequencing used naive CD8+ T cells from PBMCs. The CDR3 reads CASSQAIAPGGTDTQYF. DNA for the CDR3: TGTGCCAGCAGCCAAGCCATAGCCCCAGGTGGTACAGATACGCAGTATTTT.